The T cell receptor (beta chain) described here comes from a study of blood T cells in healthy people across ages. Study in general: Every two T cells gave about one barcoded beta molecule via template switching.

Study-wide points: Unknown CMV status may confound age-related changes in expanded clones. Naive CD4+ cell counts and diversity both ran higher in long-lived than in aged donors.

Trimming took off 7 bases at V and 6 bases at J, with 18 bases between the two ends. This CDR3 comprises 14 residues. A second PCR of roughly 7 to 11 cycles used a sample-barcoded 5' primer and a J-beta primer mix. MiXCR was run by TCRdb on the 5' RACE reads, yielding one entry per CDR3 protein. Of about 1,500,000 distinct CDR3 sequences in the sample, approximately 42% are singletons; the top ten hold approximately 7.9%. This clonotype was counted between two and nine times. The target antigen is unknown. This rearrangement joins TRBV12-3 or TRBV12-4 to TRBJ1-1, with unresolved D. The clonotype was recovered from a woman aged 18-29 years in good health. Sample: blood. CDR3 amino acids: CASTPRRVHAEAFF. Written as DNA, the CDR3 is TGTGCCAGCACCCCACGGAGGGTACACGCTGAAGCTTTCTTT.